This TCR beta chain was profiled in a study of shared clonotypes between healthy human individuals. Notes on the study in general: All-four-donor shared clonotypes had higher generation probabilities than non-shared clonotypes did. It was the few donors that limited the genetic and exposure-history diversity represented. Memory subsets generally showed smaller estimated richness than naive subsets did. Large depth notwithstanding, sorted-subset sequencing proved incomplete by rarefaction.

J was trimmed by 3 bases and V by 5 bases; bases with no gene match: 3. This CDR3 contains 14 residues. CDR1 and CDR2 from the germline V gene are SSHAT and FNYEAQ (reference sequence). Concerning this clone: The antigen is not known. Other DNA sequences in this sample translate to the same CDR3.

This table comes from immunoSEQ multiplex PCR, and its TCRdb copy is limited to in-frame clones, with some not included. Among roughly 1 million clones listed, about four fifths were seen once. The chain carries TRBV7-7 and TRBJ2-5, with TRBD1 matching over 10 bases. The receptor comes from a young man in good health. Some clones in this sample may be carry-over from other donors' samples. The sequencing input was memory CD4+ T cells from PBMCs. Indicated subset: CD45RA-negative fraction. CDR3 sequence reads: CASSQTGGEETQYF. The DNA for the CDR3 is TGTGCCAGCAGCCAGACAGGGGGCGAAGAGACCCAGTACTTC. Combining the CDR3 with reference TRBV7-7 and TRBJ2-5 gives the whole variable domain GAGVSQSPRYKVTKRGQDVTLRCDPISSHATLYWYQQALGQGPEFLTYFNYEAQPDKSGLPSDRFSAERPEGSISTLTIQRTEQRDSAMYRCASSQTGGEETQYFGPGTRLLVL.